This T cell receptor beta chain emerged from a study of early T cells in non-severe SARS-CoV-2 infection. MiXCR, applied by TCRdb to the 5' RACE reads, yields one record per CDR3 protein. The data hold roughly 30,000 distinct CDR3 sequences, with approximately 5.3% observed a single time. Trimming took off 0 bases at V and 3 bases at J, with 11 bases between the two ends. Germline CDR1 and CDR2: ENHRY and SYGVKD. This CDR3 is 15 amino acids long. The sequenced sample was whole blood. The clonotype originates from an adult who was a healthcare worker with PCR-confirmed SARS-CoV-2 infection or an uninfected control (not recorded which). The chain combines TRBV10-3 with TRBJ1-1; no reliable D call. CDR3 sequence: CAISESSGRYTEAFF. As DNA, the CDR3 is TGTGCCATCAGTGAGTCGAGCGGACGGTACACTGAAGCTTTCTTT.